Described below is a single TCR beta chain sequence and its context. PCR amplification relied on 60 Vbeta primers (plus 13 Jbeta primers). The method was immunoSEQ multiplex PCR; TCRdb's version includes in-frame clones alone and lacks a portion of them. The sample carries 100,000 to 150,000 clones, approximately 70% recorded once. The data derive from a study of cytomegalovirus exposure and HLA in healthy donors. The origin of this receptor is a woman in her sixties in good health and CMV-seropositive. The sequencing input was PBMCs.

CDR3 coding DNA: TGTGCCATCGGACAGGGGGACTATGGCTACACCTTC. Its translation: CAIGQGDYGYTF. This rearrangement joins TRBV27 to TRBJ1-2; 10 bases line up with TRBD1. This CDR3 comprises 12 residues. Germline V gene lookup returns CDR1 MNHEY and CDR2 SMNVEV (reference sequence). Losses at the gene ends were 10 bases for V and 3 bases for J; bases not matched to a gene: 2.